These 29 T cell receptor beta chains were sequenced from one sample in a study of shared clonotypes between healthy human individuals. The data were produced by immunoSEQ multiplex PCR, yet TCRdb's version contains in-frame clones alone and is incomplete. The data hold about 470,000 clones, with more than 75% observed a single time. Sequenced sample: PBMCs. These TCRs come from a woman aged 40 to 50 in good health. Some clones in this sample may be carry-over from other donors' samples.

The chain uses TRBV28 and TRBJ2-5, with D possibly being TRBD2 (7 bases). Trimming took 5 bases from V and 5 from J, leaving 18 bases between them. The CDR3 has 15 amino acids. CDR1 is MDHEN, CDR2 SYDVKM, per germline. CDR3 in amino acids: CASSPNGGADETQYF. The CDR3 DNA sequence: TGTGCCAGCAGTCCCAATGGGGGGGCCGACGAGACCCAGTACTTC.

This clone was observed a single time. V is TRBV11-2 and J is TRBJ2-5; TRBD2 agrees at 8 bases. The germline gives CDR1 SGHAT, CDR2 FQNNGV. The ends lost 5 bases at V and 4 bases at J; junction bases unmatched: 9. This CDR3 is 15 amino acids long. The DNA of the CDR3 is TGTGCCAGCAGCCAGCCGGGAGGGCCGTTAGAGACCCAGTACTTC. It is translated as CASSQPGGPLETQYF.

In its sample, this clone was seen a few times. The chain has TRBV12-5 and TRBJ2-5, with TRBD1 as a possible D gene (6 bases). Germline CDR1 LGHNT, CDR2 FRNRAP. The CDR3 runs 13 residues. Trimming took off 3 bases at V and 5 bases at J, with 10 bases between the two ends. The CDR3 here is CASGFGGRETQYF. The CDR3 region has the DNA TGTGCTAGTGGTTTTGGGGGCCGGGAGACCCAGTACTTC. The full variable domain, in which reference TRBV12-5 and TRBJ2-5 provide the parts outside the CDR3, is DARVTQTPRHKVTEMGQEVTMRCQPILGHNTVFWYRQTMMQGLELLAYFRNRAPLDDSGMPKDRFSAEMPDATLATLKIQPSEPRDSAVYFCASGFGGRETQYFGPGTRLLVL.

This clone was found a few times. V gene TRBV4-2 combines with J gene TRBJ2-1, with 10 bases that match TRBD2. V was clipped by 0 bases and J by 8 bases; unmatched bases: 10. This CDR3 has 17 amino acids. CDR1 LGHNA and CDR2 YNFKEQ come from the germline V gene. In nucleotides, the CDR3 is TGTGCCAGCAGCCAAGATTCGTCTAGCGGGAGTCAAGATGAGCAGTTCTTC. It specifies CASSQDSSSGSQDEQFF.

The chain has TRBV15 and TRBJ2-3; a weak D match, TRBD2 (6 bases). CDR3 length equals 15 residues. V was pared by 0 bases and J by 3 bases, with 10 bases between. Germline values: CDR1 LNHNV, CDR2 YYDKDF (reference sequence). The DNA of the CDR3 is TGTGCCACCAGCAGAGATCGGGAGATGACAGATACGCAGTATTTT. Protein sequence: CATSRDREMTDTQYF.

The CDR3 DNA reads TGCGCCAGCAGCCAGGCTCTCTTGCGGGAGGGGGGTGAGCAGTTCTTC. This encodes CASSQALLREGGEQFF. This chain connects TRBV4-3 to TRBJ2-1; 9 nucleotides agree with TRBD2. The trim removed 3 bases at V and 9 bases at J, leaving 12 bases unmatched. The CDR3 covers 16 residues. Germline CDR1 and CDR2: LGHNA and YSLEER.

V is TRBV21-1 and J is TRBJ1-3; TRBD1 is the table's D call and was not checked against the DNA. TRBV21-1 has pseudogene status. The CDR3 contains 17 residues. CDR3 loop: CASSTSTGDSSGNTIYF. The CDR3 DNA sequence: TGTGCCAGCAGCACCTCGACAGGGGACAGCTCTGGAAACACCATATATTTT.

CDR3 sequence: CASSSGTSGIFTYEQYF. The CDR3 DNA reads TGTGCCAGCAGCTCCGGGACTAGCGGGATCTTCACCTACGAGCAGTACTTC. The chain combines TRBV5-4 with TRBJ2-7; the match to TRBD2 covers 13 bases. V dropped 3 bases and J dropped 2; count of bases not matched to a gene: 8. The CDR3 has 17 residues. CDR1 and CDR2 from the germline V gene are SGHNT and YYREEE (reference sequence).

J is TRBJ2-1 and V is TRBV29-1; 8 nucleotides align to TRBD1. V shed 6 bases, J shed 4 bases, and the junction held 14 bases outside the gene matches. CDR1 is SQVTM and CDR2 is ANQGSEA in the germline V gene. The CDR3 has 16 residues. CDR3 DNA: TGCAGCGTAGTTGAACAAGGCAGGGGGCAATACAATGAGCAGTTCTTC. This encodes CSVVEQGRGQYNEQFF.

V usage is TRBV18 and J usage is TRBJ1-5, with a possible D match to TRBD1 (5 bases). The CDR3 runs to 17 residues. Trimming shortened V by 0 bases and J by 5 bases, and 17 bases separated the two germline ends. Germline values: CDR1 KGHSH, CDR2 LQKENI. The CDR3 loop is CASSPPKVGRGDQPQHF. The CDR3 bases are TGTGCCAGCTCACCACCGAAGGTGGGGCGCGGGGATCAGCCCCAGCATTTT.

The rearrangement links TRBV9 to TRBJ2-1; D gene ambiguous. Trimming stripped 1 base from V and 0 bases from J, with 11 bases between. There are 16 residues in the CDR3. Germline CDR1 reads SGDLS; CDR2 reads YYNGEE. The CDR3 sequence: CASSVSTWGSYNEQFF. CDR3 in DNA: TGTGCCAGCAGCGTATCAACCTGGGGCTCCTACAATGAGCAGTTCTTC.

The CDR3 bases are TGTGCCAGCAGTTACTCCGCTGGGTCTGGGGCCAACGTCCTGACTTTC. Protein product: CASSYSAGSGANVLTF. The chain recombines TRBV6-6 with TRBJ2-6; D is unresolved. V dropped 0 bases and J dropped 1 base, with 7 bases sitting between them. The CDR3 spans 16 residues. The germline V gene encodes CDR1 MNHNY and CDR2 SVGAGI (reference sequence).

This clone appeared a single time. The chain's CDR3 is CASSIQRYRYEQYF. Written as DNA, the CDR3 is TGTGCCAGCAGTATCCAGCGGTACAGATACGAGCAGTACTTC. The genes are TRBV28 and TRBJ2-7; the D gene is possibly TRBD2 (5 bases). CDR3 length: 14 amino acids. V gave up 5 bases and J gave up 4 bases, with 15 bases separating them. The germline gives CDR1 MDHEN, CDR2 SYDVKM.

This clone was seen at least ten times. The chain links TRBV7-2 to TRBJ2-5; 8 bases fit TRBD1. Germline V gene lookup returns CDR1 SGHTA and CDR2 FQGNSA. Trimming cost V 4 bases and J 4 bases; bases outside gene matches: 11. The CDR3 covers 16 residues. The chain's CDR3 is CASSSLWTGNRETQYF. The CDR3 DNA is TGTGCCAGCAGCTCCCTCTGGACAGGGAACCGAGAGACCCAGTACTTC. The full variable domain, its missing parts supplied by reference TRBV7-2 and TRBJ2-5, is GAGVSQSPSNKVTEKGKDVELRCDPISGHTALYWYRQSLGQGLEFLIYFQGNSAPDKSGLPSDRFSAERTGGSVSTLTIQRTQQEDSAVYLCASSSLWTGNRETQYFGPGTRLLVL.

V and J are TRBV30 and TRBJ2-1; D not resolved. The V gene lost 0 bases and the J gene lost 9 bases, with 6 bases spanning the gap. Germline V lookup: CDR1 GTSNPN, CDR2 SVGIG (reference sequence). CDR3 length: 11 amino acids. The CDR3 sequence: CAWSVGFEQFF. The CDR3 DNA sequence: TGTGCCTGGAGTGTAGGCTTTGAGCAGTTCTTC.

The rearrangement joins TRBV19 to TRBJ2-2; 11 bases fit TRBD2. Looked up from germline, CDR1 is LNHDA and CDR2 is SQIVND (reference sequence). V lost 5 bases to trimming and J lost 5 bases; unmatched junction nucleotides: 7. There are 16 residues in the CDR3. CDR3 sequence: CASSVTSGRGTGELFF. The CDR3, as DNA: TGTGCCAGTAGTGTTACTAGCGGGAGAGGGACCGGGGAGCTGTTTTTT.

A note on this clone: Within the sample, other DNA sequences also encode this same CDR3. V gene TRBV18 combines with J gene TRBJ2-1; 15 nucleotides line up with TRBD2. The junction had 4 bases not matched to a gene; V was cut back by 6 bases and J by 7 bases. The CDR3 extends over 15 amino acids. Per the germline V gene, CDR1 is KGHSH and CDR2 is LQKENI. CDR3 amino acids: CASSLGLAGGNEQFF. The CDR3 DNA reads TGTGCCAGCTCCCTGGGACTAGCGGGAGGTAATGAGCAGTTCTTC.

The V gene is TRBV6-1, the J gene TRBJ2-1; no firm D call. Trimming took off 5 bases at V and 0 bases at J, with 8 bases between the two ends. Per germline, CDR1 MNHNS and CDR2 SASEGT. The CDR3 contains 14 residues. The CDR3 spells CASSPGISYNEQFF. CDR3 DNA sequence: TGTGCCAGCAGTCCTGGGATCTCCTACAATGAGCAGTTCTTC.

This rearrangement joins TRBV4-1 to TRBJ2-1, with D perhaps TRBD1 (5 bases). The ends were cut back, 2 bases at V and 1 base at J, with 12 bases in the middle. This CDR3 is built from 16 residues. CDR1 is MGHRA, CDR2 YSYEKL, per germline. CDR3 DNA sequence: TGCGCCAGCAGCCAAACCTCCAGGGTTTCCTACAATGAGCAGTTCTTC. It specifies CASSQTSRVSYNEQFF.

The chain recombines TRBV12-2 with TRBJ2-5; TRBD2, as called in the table, went unchecked against the DNA. Near its end, the DNA agrees better with TRBJ2-7, so the J call may be wrong. TRBV12-2 is labeled a pseudogene. This CDR3 has 15 amino acids. DNA of the CDR3: TGTGCAAGTCGCTTAGGCCGGGACTACCACTACGAGCAGTACTTC. Its translation: CASRLGRDYHYEQYF.

Concerning this clone: In the same sample, other DNA sequences code for this CDR3. V usage is TRBV18 and J usage is TRBJ2-2; D ambiguous. Deletions cut 3 bases from V and 0 bases from J, with 5 bases between. Germline values: CDR1 KGHSH, CDR2 LQKENI. The CDR3 extends over 14 amino acids. The CDR3 bases are TGTGCCAGCTCACCGGGAACGAACACCGGGGAGCTGTTTTTT. The encoded protein is CASSPGTNTGELFF.

J is TRBJ2-5 and V is TRBV6-4; possibly TRBD1 or TRBD2 for D (5 bases each). This CDR3 region has 13 residues. V lost 4 bases to trimming and J lost 4 bases, with 10 bases between them. Germline CDR1 MRHNA, CDR2 SNTAGT. In DNA form, the CDR3 reads TGTGCCAGCAGTGCAGGGAGTTTAGAGACCCAGTACTTC. Its translation is CASSAGSLETQYF.

The rearrangement uses TRBV2 and TRBJ2-1, with D tentatively TRBD2 (5 bases). CDR1 SNHLY and CDR2 FYNNEI come from the germline V gene. With 3 bases removed from V and 9 bases from J, the gap between germline ends came to 9 bases. The CDR3 runs 12 residues. In nucleotides, the CDR3 is TGTGCCAGCAGTGAGTCGAGCGGTGAGCAGTTCTTC. This encodes CASSESSGEQFF.

The J gene is TRBJ2-2, the V gene TRBV19; D may match TRBD1 or TRBD2 (5 bases each). Trimming left V 6 bases short and J 4 bases short, with 21 bases between. Germline V lookup: CDR1 LNHDA, CDR2 SQIVND (reference sequence). The CDR3 is 17 residues long. CDR3 in amino acids: CASSIWGLRFCTGELFF. The CDR3 DNA reads as TGTGCCAGTAGCATTTGGGGGTTACGGTTCTGCACCGGGGAGCTGTTTTTT.

On this clone itself: This sample also contains other DNA sequences that code for the same CDR3. The chain employs TRBV10-3 and TRBJ1-5; 7 positions agree with TRBD1. The CDR3 consists of 15 residues. Per the germline V gene, CDR1 is ENHRY and CDR2 is SYGVKD. The J segment lost 3 bases and the V segment lost 0 bases, leaving 2 bases of the junction unmatched. The CDR3 spells CAISESGQLNQPQHF. Here the CDR3 DNA reads TGTGCCATCAGTGAGTCGGGACAGCTCAATCAGCCCCAGCATTTT.

The chain joins TRBV10-3 to TRBJ1-5; 8 nucleotides match TRBD1. Germline V gene data show CDR1 as ENHRY and CDR2 as SYGVKD. The CDR3 runs 14 residues. Losses at the gene ends were 11 bases for V and 0 bases for J; bases not matched to a gene: 6. The CDR3 bases are TGTGCCTCGACAGGGGACCCTAGCAATCAGCCCCAGCATTTT. Translated: CASTGDPSNQPQHF.

This rearrangement joins TRBV19 to TRBJ2-3; no clear D. Germline values: CDR1 LNHDA, CDR2 SQIVND (reference sequence). V lost 6 bases to trimming and J lost 6 bases, with 7 bases between them. This CDR3 is built from 11 residues. The CDR3 nucleotides are TGTGCCAGTAGAATAAAGGATACGCAGTATTTT. Translation: CASRIKDTQYF.

The CDR3 reads CASRDRAGEKLFF. In nucleotides, the CDR3 is TGTGCCAGCAGGGACAGGGCCGGAGAAAAACTGTTTTTT. The chain employs TRBV28 and TRBJ1-4; 8 bases agree with TRBD1. Germline loops: CDR1 MDHEN, CDR2 SYDVKM. The CDR3 is made up of 13 amino acids. V lost 6 bases to trimming and J lost 8 bases; unmatched junction nucleotides: 5.

In its sample, this clone was seen a few times. The genes are TRBV18 and TRBJ1-1; a possible D gene is TRBD1 (6 bases). Trimming shortened V by 3 bases and J by 5 bases, and 13 bases separated the two germline ends. In germline, CDR1 is KGHSH, CDR2 LQKENI. The length of the CDR3 is 14 residues. The CDR3 DNA reads as TGTGCCAGCTCACCTATAGGGGGGGAAACTGAAGCTTTCTTT. Protein product: CASSPIGGETEAFF.